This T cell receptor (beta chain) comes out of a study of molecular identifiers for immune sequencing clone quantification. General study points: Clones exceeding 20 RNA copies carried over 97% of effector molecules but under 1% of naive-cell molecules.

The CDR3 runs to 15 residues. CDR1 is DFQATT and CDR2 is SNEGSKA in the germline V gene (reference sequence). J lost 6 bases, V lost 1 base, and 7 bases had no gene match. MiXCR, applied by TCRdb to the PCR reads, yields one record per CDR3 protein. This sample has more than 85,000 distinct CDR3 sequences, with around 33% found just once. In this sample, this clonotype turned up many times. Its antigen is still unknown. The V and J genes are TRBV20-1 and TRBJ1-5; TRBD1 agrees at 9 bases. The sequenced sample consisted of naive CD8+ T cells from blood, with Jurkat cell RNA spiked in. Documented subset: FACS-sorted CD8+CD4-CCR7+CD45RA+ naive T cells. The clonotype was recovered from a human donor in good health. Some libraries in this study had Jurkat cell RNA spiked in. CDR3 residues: CSARGRRTGAQPQHF. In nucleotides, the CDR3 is TGCAGTGCTAGAGGACGCCGGACAGGGGCTCAGCCCCAGCATTTT.